This TCR beta chain was captured by sequencing in a study of neurological immune-mediated disorders. In its sample, this clonotype was seen many times. V lost 4 bases to trimming and J lost 0 bases, with 11 bases between them. Germline V gene sequence: CDR1 SGHTA, CDR2 FQGTGA. This CDR3 region has 15 residues. TCRdb re-derived calls from the 5' RACE reads in MiXCR, one entry per CDR3 protein. Altogether 50,000 or so distinct CDR3 sequences are present, about 3.7% being singletons, with the ten largest covering 5.5% to 6%. The receptor was derived from a middle-aged man with multiple sclerosis. Sequenced input: PBMCs. The chain is built from TRBV7-3 and TRBJ2-3; D remains ambiguous. The CDR3 DNA sequence: TGTGCCAGCAGCTCTAGGGTGGGAAGCACAGATACGCAGTATTTT. It translates to CASSSRVGSTDTQYF.